The next 21 T cell receptor beta chains were all read from a single sample in a study of T cell changes during pregnancy in multiple sclerosis (dated by TCRdb to about 2019). Library prep was done by the immunoSEQ multiplex PCR assay. TCRdb obtained this table from immuneACCESS and retained in-frame rearrangements with V and J assigned. These tables miss some clones; where compared with another copy, unresolved V genes account for less than half of the shortfall, and the remainder is unexplained. In this sample the table shows tens of thousands of clones, around nine tenths of which occur a single time. The biggest ten clones account for under 0.65% of the sample. The source material was CD4+ T cells from peripheral blood mononuclear cells, sampled in the third trimester of pregnancy. These receptors all stem from a female donor with multiple sclerosis, enrolled in a pregnancy study.

The chain couples TRBV15 to TRBJ2-4, with D unclear. Looked up from germline, CDR1 is LNHNV and CDR2 is YYDKDF (reference sequence). The CDR3 is 15 residues long. Trimming left V 4 bases short and J 0 bases short, with 10 bases between. Here the CDR3 DNA reads TGTGCCACCAGCACACAGCCTGTAGCCAAAAACATTCAGTACTTC. Amino acid sequence: CATSTQPVAKNIQYF.

This clone was counted a single time. This chain uses TRBV7-8 with TRBJ1-2; weak D call: TRBD1 (5 bases). The CDR3 has 14 amino acids. Germline CDR1 is SGHVS and CDR2 is FQNEAQ. The V and J ends lost 4 bases and 4 bases respectively, with 13 bases between them. The CDR3 DNA is TGTGCCAGCAGCTCCAGAACAGGAACCTATGGCTACACCTTC. Protein product: CASSSRTGTYGYTF.

The chain has TRBV5-1 and TRBJ2-3, with 9 bases fitting TRBD1. This CDR3 has 15 residues. CDR1 SGHRS and CDR2 YFSETQ come from the germline V gene. V shed 2 bases, J shed 4 bases, and the junction held 5 bases outside the gene matches. The CDR3 bases are TGCGCCAGCAGCTTAGACAGGGGGGATTCAGATACGCAGTATTTT. This codes for CASSLDRGDSDTQYF.

The chain uses TRBV6-5 and TRBJ1-4, with D unclear. Germline assignment: CDR1 MNHEY and CDR2 SVGAGI. With 6 bases removed from V and 11 bases from J, the gap between germline ends came to 19 bases. The CDR3 extends over 14 amino acids. The CDR3 DNA sequence: TGTGCCAGCAGCCGCGGTGATGTAATGAGGAAACTGTTTTTT. Amino acids: CASSRGDVMRKLFF.

The rearrangement uses TRBV2 and TRBJ2-1; 10 nucleotides line up with TRBD1. Germline lookup yields CDR1 SNHLY and CDR2 FYNNEI. This CDR3 is built from 12 residues. Trimming at V came to 7 bases and at J to 8 bases, leaving 2 bases not matched to a gene. CDR3 sequence: CASKTGGYEQFF. In nucleotides, the CDR3 is TGTGCCAGCAAGACAGGGGGCTATGAGCAGTTCTTC.

This chain links TRBV7-8 with TRBJ2-7, with D tentatively TRBD1 (5 bases). The CDR3 spans 15 residues. From germline, CDR1 is SGHVS and CDR2 FQNEAQ. With 1 base removed from V and 1 base from J, the gap between germline ends came to 11 bases. The DNA of the CDR3 is TGTGCCAGCAGCTTAGTGGAGCAGGGTTCCTACGAGCAGTACTTC. Translation gives CASSLVEQGSYEQYF.

The J gene is TRBJ1-6, the V gene TRBV11-1; a weak D match, TRBD1 (6 bases). The CDR3 has 14 amino acids. V lost 4 bases to trimming and J lost 7 bases, with 11 bases between them. Germline CDR1 reads SGHAT; CDR2 reads FQDESV (reference sequence). In DNA, the CDR3 is TGTGCCAGCAGCTCCGCGGACAGAAATTCACCCCTCCACTTT. Its protein is CASSSADRNSPLHF.

The chain joins TRBV30 to TRBJ2-1; the match to TRBD2 covers 9 bases. Trimming at V came to 1 base and at J to 2 bases, leaving 0 bases not matched to a gene. The CDR3 is 14 residues long. Germline values: CDR1 GTSNPN, CDR2 SVGIG (reference sequence). CDR3 bases: TGTGCCTGGAGTGCTAGCGGGGCCTACAATGAGCAGTTCTTC. It encodes CAWSASGAYNEQFF.

The V call is TRBV5-1, the J call TRBJ2-7; tentative D call: TRBD2 (6 bases). Germline V gene lookup returns CDR1 SGHRS and CDR2 YFSETQ. V lost 0 bases and J 1 base, leaving 11 bases between the germline ends. CDR3 length equals 15 residues. CDR3 in amino acids: CASSLAPGVSYEQYF. The CDR3 nucleotides read TGCGCCAGCAGCTTGGCTCCGGGGGTTTCCTACGAGCAGTACTTC.

This clone came up once. The gene calls are TRBV7-9 and TRBJ2-5, with D perhaps TRBD1 (6 bases). Germline CDR1 and CDR2: SEHNR and FQNEAQ (reference sequence). Between the trimmed V and J ends, which lost 6 bases and 4 bases, there was a span of 12 bases. This CDR3 spans 13 amino acids. This CDR3 is CASRHRERETQYF. For the CDR3, the DNA is TGTGCCAGCAGACACAGGGAGCGAGAGACCCAGTACTTC.

This clone was found a few times. This rearrangement joins TRBV5-1 to TRBJ2-7; TRBD1 agrees at 9 bases. The ends lost 4 bases at V and 2 bases at J; junction bases unmatched: 4. Germline V gene sequence: CDR1 SGHRS, CDR2 YFSETQ. The CDR3 totals 14 residues. CDR3 nucleotide sequence: TGCGCCAGCAGCCCGGACAGGGGCCCCTACGAGCAGTACTTC. Translation: CASSPDRGPYEQYF.

The V gene is TRBV9, the J gene TRBJ2-7; no clear D gene. Germline CDR1 reads SGDLS; CDR2 reads YYNGEE. Trimming removed 0 bases at V and 7 bases at J, with 14 bases between. This CDR3 comprises 14 residues. The CDR3 DNA is TGTGCCAGCAGCGTAGATCCGGAGTTAAGGGAGCAGTACTTC. Translated: CASSVDPELREQYF.

This rearrangement joins TRBV7-6 to TRBJ1-1, with D perhaps matching TRBD1 (6 bases). V was cut by 5 bases and J by 0 bases, with 10 bases left in between. The CDR3 spans 14 residues. Germline V lookup: CDR1 SGHVS, CDR2 FNYEAQ. The DNA of the CDR3 is TGTGCCAGCAGCCCACCAGGGGTGAACACTGAAGCTTTCTTT. The encoded protein is CASSPPGVNTEAFF.

The rearrangement uses TRBV6-6 and TRBJ1-4; perhaps TRBD1 as D (6 bases). Trimming removed 5 bases at V and 0 bases at J, with 10 bases between. CDR3 length: 15 residues. Looked up from germline, CDR1 is MNHNY and CDR2 is SVGAGI (reference sequence). The CDR3 bases are TGTGCCAGCAGTCGCGAGGGGGCAACTAATGAAAAACTGTTTTTT. This codes for CASSREGATNEKLFF.

The rearrangement links TRBV7-9 to TRBJ1-5, with D perhaps matching TRBD1 (5 bases). The CDR3 is made up of 16 amino acids. The V end lost 5 bases, the J end lost 4 bases, and 18 bases lay between the germline ends. Germline loops: CDR1 SEHNR, CDR2 FQNEAQ (reference sequence). The CDR3 sequence: CASSLGGSSPNQPQHF. The CDR3 region has the DNA TGTGCCAGCAGCCTCGGGGGATCCTCTCCGAATCAGCCCCAGCATTTT.

V usage is TRBV2 and J usage is TRBJ1-4, with TRBD1 matching 9 bases. This CDR3 comprises 18 residues. CDR1 is SNHLY and CDR2 is FYNNEI in the germline V gene. After removal of 6 bases from V and 0 bases from J, the junction contained 11 bases not matched to a gene. The CDR3 nucleotides are TGTGCCAGCAGAGATCCCGGGACAGGGATTGCAACTAATGAAAAACTGTTTTTT. Amino acids: CASRDPGTGIATNEKLFF.

The rearrangement links TRBV19 to TRBJ1-5, with 7 positions matching TRBD1. The junction had 6 bases not matched to a gene; V was cut back by 6 bases and J by 7 bases. CDR1 is LNHDA and CDR2 is SQIVND in the germline V gene (reference sequence). This CDR3 is built from 13 residues. Here the CDR3 reads CASSGTVIQPQHF. The CDR3 DNA reads TGTGCCAGTAGCGGGACAGTTATCCAGCCCCAGCATTTT.

V and J are TRBV6-1 and TRBJ1-5; 8 bases match TRBD1. Germline CDR1 and CDR2: MNHNS and SASEGT. J lost 2 bases, V lost 8 bases, and 8 bases had no gene match. CDR3 length: 15 residues. The CDR3 region is CASGQGAFGNQPQHF. CDR3 in DNA: TGTGCCAGCGGGCAGGGGGCGTTTGGCAATCAGCCCCAGCATTTT.

The V gene is TRBV4-2, the J gene TRBJ1-5; TRBD1 matches at 10 bases. The J segment lost 5 bases and the V segment lost 4 bases, leaving 2 bases of the junction unmatched. This CDR3 region has 14 residues. Germline lookup yields CDR1 LGHNA and CDR2 YNFKEQ. CDR3: CASSPDRGDQPQHF. The CDR3 DNA follows: TGTGCCAGCAGCCCGGACAGGGGGGATCAGCCCCAGCATTTT.

A single count supports this clone. The rearrangement joins TRBV6-5 to TRBJ1-3; D gene uncertain. Germline-derived CDR1 and CDR2 are MNHEY and SVGAGI. Trimming took 2 bases from V and 0 from J, leaving 8 bases between them. This CDR3 spans 15 amino acids. CDR3: CASSYGQSSGNTIYF. In DNA form, the CDR3 reads TGTGCCAGCAGTTACGGGCAGAGCTCTGGAAACACCATATATTTT.

The J gene is TRBJ2-1, the V gene TRBV6-5; TRBD2 aligns across 10 bases. The CDR3 extends over 15 amino acids. The junction had 9 bases not matched to a gene; V was cut back by 6 bases and J by 7 bases. Germline CDR1 and CDR2: MNHEY and SVGAGI. The CDR3 DNA follows: TGTGCCAGCAGGAGAAGCGGGGGGGCCGGGAATGAGCAGTTCTTC. As protein: CASRRSGGAGNEQFF.